The source of this T cell receptor (beta chain) is a study of T cell repertoires in cytomegalovirus infection. The V end lost 4 bases, the J end lost 6 bases, and 9 bases lay between the germline ends. The germline V gene encodes CDR1 SQVTM and CDR2 ANQGSEA. This CDR3 has 11 residues. TCRdb used MiXCR to reprocess the reads, holding one entry per CDR3 protein. The data show a few hundred thousand distinct CDR3 sequences, about 39% seen once. As to this clonotype: What it binds is unknown.

Overall study findings and caveats: Cumulative frequency of public TCR beta families picked out carriers of CMV plus the relevant HLA.

Sequences were derived from cultured PBMCs, sampled from culture after CMV antigen stimulation. This sequence originates from a human donor in good health (CMV status not recorded). Some clones in this sample may be carry-over from other donors' samples. The rearrangement links TRBV29-1 to TRBJ1-2; D might be TRBD1 (6 bases). CDR3: CSVARGHGYTF. The CDR3 coding sequence is TGCAGCGTTGCCAGGGGTCATGGCTACACCTTC.